These T cell receptor beta chains were read from a single sample in a study of cytotoxic CD8 clonotypes in ibrutinib-treated CLL. The table came from immunoSEQ multiplex PCR; TCRdb's copy has only in-frame clones and leaves some out. The table shows 140,000 or so clones, with approximately 81% occurring only once. Sequencing was performed on PBMCs, taken after 12 months of ibrutinib treatment. Receptors were obtained from a human donor with chronic lymphocytic leukemia. CDR3s include the opening cysteine and the closing phenylalanine or tryptophan. A D gene is named only where the DNA matches it firmly. Rows give clone size only sometimes, using once, few, many, or a class for an expanded clone.

J: TRBJ1-1; V: TRBV29-1; D: TRBD1; size: .; CDR3: CSVDRGGATEAFF; DNA: TGCAGCGTCGACAGGGGTGGGGCCACTGAAGCTTTCTTT
J: TRBJ1-1; V: TRBV2; D: TRBD1; size: .; CDR3: CASRKGTGAFMNTEAFF; DNA: TGTGCCAGCAGAAAGGGGACAGGGGCTTTCATGAACACTGAAGCTTTCTTT
J: TRBJ1-2; V: TRBV27; D: .; size: .; CDR3: CASSLGTGSFYGYTF; DNA: TGTGCCAGCAGTTTAGGCACCGGGAGCTTTTATGGCTACACCTTC
J: TRBJ2-5; V: TRBV2; D: .; size: .; CDR3: CASRWILETQYF; DNA: TGTGCCAGCAGGTGGATCCTAGAGACCCAGTACTTC
J: TRBJ2-5; V: TRBV5-1; D: .; size: .; CDR3: CASSPWVLSETQYF; DNA: TGCGCCAGCAGCCCCTGGGTACTGTCCGAGACCCAGTACTTC
J: TRBJ2-1; V: TRBV6-5; D: TRBD2; size: .; CDR3: CASMGLAPYNEQFF; DNA: TGTGCCAGCATGGGACTAGCGCCCTACAATGAGCAGTTCTTC
J: TRBJ2-4; V: TRBV6-1; D: .; size: .; CDR3: CASSEFGSLWSAKNIQYF; DNA: TGTGCCAGCAGTGAATTCGGGTCCCTATGGTCAGCCAAAAACATTCAGTACTTC
J: TRBJ2-3; V: TRBV25-1; D: TRBD1; size: .; CDR3: CASSGQDVTQYF; DNA: TGTGCCAGCAGCGGACAGGACGTAACGCAGTATTTT
J: TRBJ2-5; V: TRBV5-8; D: .; size: .; CDR3: CASSLDLNQETQYF; DNA: TGTGCCAGCAGCTTGGATCTCAACCAAGAGACCCAGTACTTC
J: TRBJ1-1; V: TRBV10-3; D: .; size: few; CDR3: CAISEIRDTEAFF; DNA: TGTGCCATCAGTGAGATCAGGGACACTGAAGCTTTCTTT
J: TRBJ1-5; V: TRBV28; D: .; size: .; CDR3: CASSPMKGQSNQPQHF; DNA: TGTGCCAGCAGTCCCATGAAAGGACAGAGCAATCAGCCCCAGCATTTT
J: TRBJ2-7; V: TRBV7-9; D: .; size: .; CDR3: CASSATKRLERYEQYF; DNA: TGTGCCAGCAGCGCAACTAAAAGACTAGAACGCTACGAGCAGTACTTC
J: TRBJ2-7; V: TRBV7-2; D: TRBD1; size: .; CDR3: CASSLVTGGSYEQYF; DNA: TGTGCCAGCAGCTTAGTTACAGGGGGCTCCTACGAGCAGTACTTC
J: TRBJ1-1; V: TRBV2; D: .; size: .; CDR3: CASSPWGGQGAFF; DNA: TGTGCCAGCAGCCCCTGGGGGGGGCAGGGTGCTTTCTTT
J: TRBJ1-4; V: TRBV30; D: TRBD1; size: .; CDR3: CAWNRDRTNEKLFF; DNA: TGTGCCTGGAATCGGGACAGAACTAATGAAAAACTGTTTTTT
J: TRBJ2-2; V: TRBV4-1; D: TRBD1; size: .; CDR3: CASSSPTGGTGELFF; DNA: TGCGCCAGCAGCTCACCGACAGGGGGGACCGGGGAGCTGTTTTTT
J: TRBJ2-1; V: TRBV29-1; D: .; size: .; CDR3: CSVEGVYEQFF; DNA: TGCAGCGTTGAAGGTGTGTATGAGCAGTTCTTC
J: TRBJ2-7; V: TRBV4-3; D: TRBD2; size: .; CDR3: CASSRGLAGGYEQYF; DNA: TGCGCCAGCAGCCGGGGACTAGCGGGAGGTTACGAGCAGTACTTC
J: TRBJ2-7; V: TRBV27; D: .; size: .; CDR3: CASSLSSTVHEQYF; DNA: TGTGCCAGCAGTTTATCTAGTACGGTCCACGAGCAGTACTTC
J: TRBJ1-2; V: TRBV19; D: .; size: .; CDR3: CASSSDGPGGYTF; DNA: TGTGCCAGTAGTTCGGACGGCCCCGGTGGCTACACCTTC
J: TRBJ2-1; V: TRBV15; D: TRBD2; size: .; CDR3: CATSRESKRDFRNEQFF; DNA: TGTGCCACCAGCAGAGAATCGAAGCGGGACTTCAGGAATGAGCAGTTCTTC
J: TRBJ2-7; V: TRBV6-5; D: TRBD2; size: .; CDR3: CASSPERETSYEQYF; DNA: TGTGCCAGCAGTCCCGAGCGGGAGACCTCCTACGAGCAGTACTTC
J: TRBJ2-5; V: TRBV4-2; D: TRBD1; size: .; CDR3: CASSQDRLGTGAGETQYF; DNA: TGTGCCAGCAGCCAAGATCGACTTGGGACAGGGGCAGGGGAGACCCAGTACTTC
J: TRBJ2-7; V: TRBV30; D: .; size: once; CDR3: CAWIPGSYEQYF; DNA: TGTGCCTGGATCCCAGGGTCCTACGAGCAGTACTTC
J: TRBJ2-3; V: TRBV30; D: TRBD2; size: once; CDR3: CAWSAGLAGGRDTQYF; DNA: TGTGCCTGGAGCGCGGGACTAGCGGGAGGGCGGGATACGCAGTATTTT
J: TRBJ2-5; V: TRBV6-5; D: TRBD2; size: .; CDR3: CASSYVAGVGMETQYF; DNA: TGTGCCAGCAGTTACGTCGCGGGAGTAGGGATGGAGACCCAGTACTTC
J: TRBJ1-1; V: TRBV7-2; D: .; size: few; CDR3: CASSPGQLNTEAFF; DNA: TGTGCCAGCAGCCCCGGACAGTTGAACACTGAAGCTTTCTTT
J: TRBJ2-1; V: TRBV27; D: .; size: .; CDR3: CASSSGLYNEQFF; DNA: TGTGCCAGCAGTTCTGGTTTATACAATGAGCAGTTCTTC
J: TRBJ2-6; V: TRBV30; D: .; size: few; CDR3: CAWSAGGLANVLTF; DNA: TGTGCCTGGAGTGCAGGGGGGTTGGCCAACGTCCTGACTTTC
J: TRBJ2-5; V: TRBV9; D: .; size: few; CDR3: CASSVSNAQTQYF; DNA: TGTGCCAGCAGCGTCTCTAACGCCCAGACCCAGTACTTC
J: TRBJ2-5; V: TRBV4-2; D: .; size: .; CDR3: CASSQVGGPGETQYF; DNA: TGTGCCAGCAGCCAGGTTGGAGGGCCGGGAGAGACCCAGTACTTC
J: TRBJ1-1; V: TRBV6-5; D: .; size: .; CDR3: CATRSNQVAFF; DNA: TGTGCCACCCGATCGAACCAGGTGGCTTTCTTT
J: TRBJ2-7; V: TRBV4-2; D: .; size: .; CDR3: CASSQDSRKMYF; DNA: TGTGCCAGCAGCCAAGATTCCAGGAAAATGTACTTC
J: TRBJ2-1; V: TRBV28; D: TRBD2; size: .; CDR3: CASSHKLAGARSEQFF; DNA: TGTGCCAGCAGTCATAAACTAGCGGGAGCACGAAGTGAGCAGTTCTTC
J: TRBJ2-7; V: TRBV27; D: TRBD1; size: once; CDR3: CASSSRTGAYEQYF; DNA: TGTGCCAGCAGTTCGAGGACAGGGGCCTACGAGCAGTACTTC
J: TRBJ1-4; V: TRBV6-5; D: .; size: .; CDR3: CASSYEGPKGEKLFF; DNA: TGTGCCAGCAGTTACGAGGGACCGAAGGGAGAAAAACTGTTTTTT
J: TRBJ2-1; V: TRBV5-1; D: TRBD2; size: .; CDR3: CASSITSGDNEQFF; DNA: TGCGCCAGCAGTATCACTAGCGGGGACAATGAGCAGTTCTTC
J: TRBJ1-4; V: TRBV27; D: .; size: .; CDR3: CASSRNREKLFF; DNA: TGTGCCAGCAGCAGGAATCGTGAAAAACTGTTTTTT
J: TRBJ2-3; V: TRBV4-1; D: TRBD2; size: .; CDR3: CASSPTGLATSTDTQYF; DNA: TGCGCCAGCAGCCCCACGGGACTAGCTACTAGCACAGATACGCAGTATTTT
J: TRBJ2-4; V: TRBV15; D: .; size: .; CDR3: CATSQTGGGKEGIQYF; DNA: TGTGCCACCAGCCAAACGGGAGGGGGCAAGGAGGGCATTCAGTACTTC
J: TRBJ2-7; V: TRBV7-9; D: .; size: .; CDR3: CASSPPGGSSQYEQYF; DNA: TGTGCCAGCAGCCCCCCTGGGGGGAGCAGCCAGTACGAGCAGTACTTC
J: TRBJ2-5; V: TRBV21-1; D: .; size: .; CDR3: CANSLGRSSQETQYF; DNA: TGTGCCAACTCCTTGGGCAGGAGCTCCCAAGAGACCCAGTACTTC
J: TRBJ2-1; V: TRBV7-6; D: TRBD1; size: .; CDR3: CASSPRQGSGYEQFF; DNA: TGTGCCAGCAGCCCTAGACAGGGGAGCGGCTATGAGCAGTTCTTC
J: TRBJ1-5; V: TRBV19; D: .; size: .; CDR3: CASNLGFSNQPQHF; DNA: TGTGCCAGTAATTTGGGTTTTAGCAATCAGCCCCAGCATTTT
J: TRBJ1-2; V: TRBV6-5; D: TRBD1; size: .; CDR3: CASSYSGTGLYGYTF; DNA: TGTGCCAGCAGTTACTCTGGGACAGGGTTATATGGCTACACCTTC
J: TRBJ2-2; V: TRBV10-3; D: TRBD1; size: few; CDR3: CAISESQGAIGELFF; DNA: TGTGCCATCAGTGAGTCCCAGGGGGCTATCGGGGAGCTGTTTTTT
J: TRBJ1-4; V: TRBV7-2; D: .; size: .; CDR3: CASSLLGLLARASNEKLFF; DNA: TGTGCCAGCAGCTTATTAGGCTTGCTAGCTCGAGCATCTAATGAAAAACTGTTTTTT
J: TRBJ1-2; V: TRBV19; D: .; size: .; CDR3: CASSKLDGYGYTF; DNA: TGTGCCAGTAGTAAACTGGACGGCTATGGCTACACCTTC
J: TRBJ2-3; V: TRBV5-1; D: TRBD2; size: .; CDR3: CASSVPSGSIGDTQYF; DNA: TGCGCCAGCAGCGTTCCTAGCGGGAGTATCGGAGATACGCAGTATTTT
J: TRBJ2-7; V: TRBV7-2; D: TRBD1; size: .; CDR3: CASSYLTGGSYEQYF; DNA: TGTGCCAGCAGCTACCTGACAGGGGGCTCCTACGAGCAGTACTTC
J: TRBJ2-1; V: TRBV4-2; D: .; size: few; CDR3: CASSQGGTLGLQFF; DNA: TGTGCCAGCAGCCAAGGTGGGACCTTAGGTCTGCAGTTCTTC
J: TRBJ1-4; V: TRBV30; D: .; size: few; CDR3: CAWSTPSWGAREKLFF; DNA: TGTGCCTGGAGTACCCCTTCTTGGGGGGCGAGGGAAAAACTGTTTTTT
J: TRBJ2-3; V: TRBV29-1; D: .; size: .; CDR3: CSVGPGMVTDTQYF; DNA: TGCAGCGTTGGCCCGGGAATGGTCACAGATACGCAGTATTTT
J: TRBJ1-2; V: TRBV7-2; D: .; size: .; CDR3: CASSLAPPIHYGYTF; DNA: TGTGCCAGCAGCTTAGCCCCCCCCATACACTATGGCTACACCTTC
J: TRBJ2-1; V: TRBV12-5; D: .; size: .; CDR3: CASGLVYEGNNEQFF; DNA: TGTGCTAGTGGTTTGGTATACGAGGGGAACAATGAGCAGTTCTTC